The rows below give T cell receptor beta chains drawn from one sample of a study of cytomegalovirus exposure and HLA in healthy donors. Clones were read by immunoSEQ multiplex PCR, and TCRdb kept only the in-frame ones, dropping some. The data show 90,000 to 120,000 clones, more than 65% seen once. The sequenced sample consisted of PBMCs. The receptors derive from a male donor in good health and CMV-seronegative. Each CDR3 is given with its conserved first and last residue. A D gene is named only where the DNA matches it firmly. Clone size is not always given. Where it is, it says once, few, many or a class for expanded clones.

CASSQVAASGNYGYTF,TGCGCCAGCAGCCAAGTAGCTGCATCCGGTAACTATGGCTACACCTTC,-,TRBJ1-2,-,TRBV4-1
CASRSDRGIGTEAFF,TGTGCCAGCAGATCCGACAGGGGGATCGGGACTGAAGCTTTCTTT,-,TRBJ1-1,TRBD1,TRBV7-9
CASSELGGSGNTIYF,TGTGCCAGCAGTGAATTGGGGGGCTCTGGAAACACCATATATTTT,-,TRBJ1-3,-,TRBV25-1
CASSVTVNQPQHF,TGTGCCAGTAGTGTGACAGTCAATCAGCCCCAGCATTTT,-,TRBJ1-5,-,TRBV19
CATWRPSWEETQYF,TGTGCCACGTGGAGACCCTCTTGGGAAGAGACCCAGTACTTC,-,TRBJ2-5,-,TRBV6-1
CASSLTLVGNTEAFF,TGTGCCAGCAGTTTAACGCTTGTCGGGAACACTGAAGCTTTCTTT,once,TRBJ1-1,-,TRBV27
CASSTGDVGPSGELFF,TGCGCCAGCAGCACGGGGGACGTCGGTCCTTCGGGGGAGCTGTTTTTT,-,TRBJ2-2,-,TRBV5-1
CASSLPPGGRRNEQFF,TGCGCCAGCAGCCTGCCCCCGGGAGGACGTAGGAATGAGCAGTTCTTC,-,TRBJ2-1,TRBD2,TRBV4-1
CAPPLSVNEKLFF,TGTGCCCCACCCCTAAGTGTGAATGAAAAACTGTTTTTT,few,TRBJ1-4,-,TRBV2
CASSISGNNQPQHF,TGTGCCAGCAGCATTTCCGGGAATAATCAGCCCCAGCATTTT,-,TRBJ1-5,-,TRBV7-9
CASSLTGDRVIYEQYF,TGTGCCAGCAGCCTCACAGGGGACAGGGTAATCTACGAGCAGTACTTC,medium-sized,TRBJ2-7,TRBD1,TRBV7-6
CASSYSELGSQYF,TGTGCCAGCAGTTACTCGGAACTAGGGTCGCAGTATTTT,once,TRBJ2-3,-,TRBV6-5
CASSDPGFNYGYTF,TGTGCCAGCAGTGATCCGGGTTTTAACTATGGCTACACCTTC,-,TRBJ1-2,-,TRBV6-1
CASSPRGLYGYTF,TGTGCCAGCAGCCCGAGGGGGCTATATGGCTACACCTTC,-,TRBJ1-2,TRBD1,TRBV7-2
CASSARVSSYEQYF,TGTGCCAGCAGCGCCAGGGTTAGTTCCTACGAGCAGTACTTC,-,TRBJ2-7,-,TRBV7-2
CASSSGVSSGANVLTF,TGCGCCAGCAGTAGCGGTGTGAGCTCTGGGGCCAACGTCCTGACTTTC,many,TRBJ2-6,-,TRBV5-1
CASSPSGRNPYEQYF,TGTGCCAGCAGTCCGAGCGGGAGGAATCCCTACGAGCAGTACTTC,-,TRBJ2-7,TRBD2,TRBV28
CASSPGPANTEAFF,TGTGCCAGCTCACCAGGGCCAGCGAACACTGAAGCTTTCTTT,-,TRBJ1-1,-,TRBV18